This note documents a single T cell receptor beta chain sequence. The antigen is unknown. The data derive from a study of OX40 agonist ivuxolimab in advanced cancers. Whole-study results and caveats: Partial responders receiving 0.1-3.0 mg/kg showed among the lowest clonal expansion.

This table comes from immunoSEQ multiplex PCR, and its TCRdb copy is limited to in-frame clones, with some not included. The profile shows around 67,000 clones, roughly 83% of them singletons. This receptor was obtained from an adult with an advanced solid tumor such as melanoma, head and neck, liver or kidney cancer. The source was CD4+ or CD8+ T cells sorted from blood, collected in a trial of the OX40 agonist ivuxolimab.

In nucleotides, the CDR3 is TGTGCCAGCAGCTTATCAGGGACCACTGAAGCTTTCTTT. As protein: CASSLSGTTEAFF. The chain joins TRBV11-1 to TRBJ1-1, with D possibly being TRBD1 (5 bases). Trimming pared 2 bases from V and 4 bases from J, leaving 8 bases between. There are 13 residues in the CDR3. In germline, CDR1 is SGHAT, CDR2 FQDESV (reference sequence).